This TCR beta chain was identified in a study of chemoradiotherapy in HPV16-positive cancers. Study details: A couple of HPV16-positive patients' cells yielded candidate HPV-specific clones and common motifs.

Over chemoradiotherapy, repertoires were sampled more than once. Clones were sequenced by immunoSEQ multiplex PCR, and TCRdb holds only the in-frame ones, with some missing. Of about 7,400 clones listed, under 80% are singletons. V was pared by 2 bases and J by 3 bases, with 9 bases between. From germline, CDR1 is SGHKS and CDR2 YYEKEE (reference sequence). CDR3 length: 13 amino acids. This specimen consisted of tumor tissue, obtained from a patient who underwent chemoradiotherapy. The receptor was derived from a human donor with HPV-associated anogenital cancer. This rearrangement joins TRBV5-5 to TRBJ2-7; D is uncertain. The CDR3 protein is CASSLYTDYEQYF. The CDR3 coding sequence is TGTGCCAGCAGCTTATACACCGACTACGAGCAGTACTTC.